This T cell receptor beta chain was obtained from a study of Ad26.COV2.S vaccination and SARS-CoV-2 variants. Study at large: Each vaccinee took Ad26.COV2.S intramuscularly, once or twice 56 days apart.

Treatment meaning: over 15 received Ad26.COV2.S at low or high dose, single or two shots; five or six received placebo; per-sample allocation not given. Each sample was drawn 63 days after the first injection (of vaccine or placebo). Expressing Wuhan-strain SARS-CoV-2 spike, an Ad26 vector served as the vaccine. The CDR3 consists of 15 residues. The V end was cut by 0 bases, the J end by 5 bases, with 12 bases between. CDR1 and CDR2 (germline): SGDLS, YYNGEE. Some clones are missing from TCRdb's copy, which holds only in-frame ones; the method was immunoSEQ multiplex PCR. The data contain around 400,000 clones, 83% of them singletons.

Specimen: peripheral blood, collected in a trial of Ad26.COV2.S vaccine versus placebo. This TCR was sampled from a person aged 18-60 years who received the Ad26.COV2.S COVID-19 vaccine or a placebo. The V gene is TRBV9, the J gene TRBJ2-1; D is uncertain. CDR3 residues: CASSVGPLLDNEQFF. The DNA for the CDR3 is TGTGCCAGCAGCGTAGGACCCCTCCTCGACAATGAGCAGTTCTTC.